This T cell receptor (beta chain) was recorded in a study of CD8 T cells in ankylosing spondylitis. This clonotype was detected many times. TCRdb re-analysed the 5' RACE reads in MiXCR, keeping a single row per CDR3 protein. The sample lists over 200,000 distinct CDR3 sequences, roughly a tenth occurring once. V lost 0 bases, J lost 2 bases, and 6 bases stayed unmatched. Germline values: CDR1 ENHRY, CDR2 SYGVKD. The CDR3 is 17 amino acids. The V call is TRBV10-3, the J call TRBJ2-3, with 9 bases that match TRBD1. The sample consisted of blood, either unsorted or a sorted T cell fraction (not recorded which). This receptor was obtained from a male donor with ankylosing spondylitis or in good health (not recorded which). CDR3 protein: CAISESMDRGYTDTQYF. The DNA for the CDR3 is TGTGCCATCAGTGAGTCAATGGACAGGGGATACACAGATACGCAGTATTTT.